This paragraph covers one T cell receptor beta chain sequence. The entry originates in a study of beta chain features in type 1 diabetes. Heparinised blood was drawn once per donor, averaging around 120 mL. All of the isolated RNA was reverse transcribed, so expressed TCRB transcripts were sequenced. Deep immunoSEQ sequencing covered naive, central memory and regulatory T cell samples. Here immunoSEQ multiplex PCR was the method, and the copy in TCRdb shows in-frame clones only, minus some. The repertoire has approximately 160,000 clones, roughly 8% of them found once; the top ten carry 0.65%. The CDR3 has 11 amino acids. Trimming removed 3 bases at V and 5 bases at J, with 6 bases between. Germline-derived CDR1 and CDR2 are SGHKS and YYEKEE (reference sequence).

The sample taken for sequencing was central memory CD4+ T cells from blood. The receptor comes from a man between 18 and 35 years old in good health. The rearrangement links TRBV5-5 to TRBJ2-7; no firm D call. The CDR3 sequence is CASSSVDEQYF. The CDR3 nucleotides are TGTGCCAGCAGCTCAGTGGACGAGCAGTACTTC.